The T cell receptor (beta chain) described here comes from a study of T cell responses to AZD1222 COVID-19 vaccine. Whole-study results and caveats: Among spike-specific TCRs, nearly half reportedly target unmutated variant regions.

On this clone itself: Its antigen is not identified.

The table came from immunoSEQ multiplex PCR; TCRdb's copy has only in-frame clones and leaves some out. The table records 150,000 to 200,000 clones, approximately 90% of them present only once. The source material was peripheral blood, sampled 28 days after the second dose of the MenACWY control vaccine. The sequence was collected from an adult who received the MenACWY meningococcal vaccine as a control.

The CDR3, as DNA: TGTGCCAGCAGCGTAGTACCGGGAGGGGCACCCCTCCACTTT. Translated: CASSVVPGGAPLHF. This chain joins TRBV9 and TRBJ1-6; possible D gene TRBD1, 5 bases. From germline, CDR1 is SGDLS and CDR2 YYNGEE. V shed 0 bases and J shed 11 bases, with 12 bases lying between them. This CDR3 has 14 amino acids. Using reference TRBV9 and TRBJ1-6 for the parts outside the CDR3, the full variable domain is DSGVTQTPKHLITATGQRVTLRCSPRSGDLSVYWYQQSLDQGLQFLIQYYNGEERAKGNILERFSAQQFPDLHSELNLSSLELGDSALYFCASSVVPGGAPLHFGNGTRLTVT.